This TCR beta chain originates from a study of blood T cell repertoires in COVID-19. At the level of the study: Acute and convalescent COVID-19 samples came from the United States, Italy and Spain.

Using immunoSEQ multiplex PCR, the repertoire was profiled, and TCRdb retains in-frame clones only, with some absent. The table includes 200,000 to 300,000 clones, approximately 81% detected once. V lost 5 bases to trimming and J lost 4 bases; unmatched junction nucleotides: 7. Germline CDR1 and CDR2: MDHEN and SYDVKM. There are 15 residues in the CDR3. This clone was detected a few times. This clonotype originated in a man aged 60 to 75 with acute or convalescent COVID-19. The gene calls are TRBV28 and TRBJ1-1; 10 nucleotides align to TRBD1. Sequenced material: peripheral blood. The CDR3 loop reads CASSATRTGGTEAFF. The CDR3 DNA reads TGTGCCAGCAGTGCCACCCGGACAGGGGGCACTGAAGCTTTCTTT.